Described below is a single T cell receptor beta chain sequence and its context. Its recognized antigen is unknown. Base qualities are not at hand, and no much larger clone is one base apart. The data derive from a study of cytomegalovirus exposure and HLA in healthy donors (dated by TCRdb to 2015 to 2018). Describing the broader study: An earlier analysis of approximately 600 of the donors reported about 250 Gb of sequence data and some 120 million unique TCR beta sequences from about 180 million T cells. An early release that covered 640 HLA-typed donors contained about 300 gigabases of sequencing data and around 85 million unique TCR sequences. Of the roughly 400 genotyped donors, more than 75% were placed in the genetic ancestry cluster associated with self-reported Caucasian donors. The study was designed to test whether signatures of past pathogen exposure could be identified by cataloging public T cell receptors. The study profiled the T cell repertoires of 550 to 700 subjects by immunosequencing and related them to cytomegalovirus serostatus. A separate validation cohort of over 95 different subjects was used in addition to the approximately 610-subject first cohort. The study combined high-throughput TCR immunosequencing, statistical association of individual TCRs with disease status, and machine learning to predict cytomegalovirus infection status. To study patterns of TCR occurrence, a later analysis re-analyzed previously published TCR beta repertoires from 550 to 800 donors and added high-resolution HLA genotyping. In the later analysis, no new phenotypic data were used to find candidate immune exposures; instead, reliance was placed on TCR beta sequences and their occurrence across donors. To decide whether each TCR beta V gene segment behaved as functional or pseudogenic, an earlier analysis of some 570 of the donors relied on high-throughput TCR beta sequencing. Alongside the repertoire data, information on donor age, sex, ethnicity and CMV serostatus was compiled. Genome-wide SNP genotypes for about three fifths of the roughly 670 donors were used in a later genetic analysis, which treated that subset as a discovery cohort. Every repertoire in the discovery cohort had been generated on one and the same sequencing platform. Class I and class II HLA loci were covered by the typing at four-digit resolution. The number of typed donors differed by locus: roughly 620-630 for A, B, C, DRB1 and DQB1; 500 to 550 for DQA1; 600 to 610 for DPA1; and 400 to 480 for DPB1. A handful of DR-DQ haplotypes were handled as single units for association and clustering because linkage in the cohort was strong. Across some 400 genotyped donors of the cohort, an average of approximately 220,000 unique TCR beta nucleotide sequences per donor were sequenced, and roughly 17% of those sequences were non-productive. Overall study outcomes, separate from this receptor: The earlier analysis of nearly 600 of the donors excluded seventeen rarely observed V segments, including chromosome 9 orphons, because counts were too low. In a later genetic analysis, a missense DCLRE1C variant was associated with V-gene and J-gene trimming of TCR beta chains, and the association was replicated in an independent cohort. Correlated functional status among segregating V segments might be attributable to linkage disequilibrium, but an unknown experimental factor could not be ruled out. Some IMGT-functional V segments, including TRBV6-2 and TRBV6-3, could not be told apart with the 87-base-pair reads, so those segments were excluded. In a later genetic analysis, fewer N-insertions in productive TCRs were reported among donors in an Asian-associated ancestry cluster than the roughly 700-donor mean. Immune exposure information for the cohort was limited to CMV serostatus. A cluster of highly shared sequence variants was judged likely to be a technical artifact of the sequencing pipeline. The study listed over 150 TCR beta chains as associated with cytomegalovirus. When HLA alleles, especially DR and DQ, strongly co-occurred, attributing TCR associations to individual alleles was difficult. Across donors, most TCR sequences were observed very rarely, whereas some public TCRs were present in many individuals. In an earlier analysis of approximately 600 of the donors, most TCR beta V segments were observed in productive rearrangements about 87% or about 30% of the time, broadly matching IMGT annotations. Because HLA typing was missing for some donors at each locus, association tests included only the typed subset. Sequencing depth was assumed to be roughly uniform across donors in the presence/absence analyses, though that assumption may not hold. According to a later analysis, TCR association rates differed among HLA loci, with DRB1 alleles showing the most associated TCRs and HLA-C alleles showing the fewest. Only TCR beta chains were sequenced in this cohort, and the absence of alpha or paired-chain data limited detectable features. A later analysis associated 15,000 to 20,000 TCR beta sequences with specific HLA alleles at a false discovery rate of 0.05. In vitro tests confirmed that a few of the cytomegalovirus-associated TCR beta chains recognize cytomegalovirus antigens. The authors suggested that the approach could potentially be generalized to other disease states and immunological phenotypes. A further reported finding was that TCR beta sequences accurately predicted the HLA-A and HLA-B alleles for most subjects in the first cohort. According to a later analysis, parvovirus B19, influenza, CMV and Epstein-Barr virus appeared linked to several top co-occurrence clusters. Compared with equally common non-associated chains, HLA-associated TCR beta chains in a later analysis were more clonally expanded and had lower generation probabilities. According to a later analysis, most CMV-associated TCR beta chains appeared to be HLA-restricted, and the HLA associations seemed to be driven largely by CMV exposure. Cytomegalovirus status was reported to be diagnosed by the classifier with high specificity and sensitivity in both the original and validation cohorts.

The cohort was made up of under 800 healthy bone marrow donors. Cohort members were all nominally healthy when sampled, although unrecorded immune exposures were likely present. The donor was CMV seronegative and belonged to the group of 350 to 400 seronegative cohort members. A peripheral blood sample was collected from each donor, and TCR beta sequencing was performed on peripheral blood mononuclear cells. Genomic DNA extraction from the blood cell samples was performed with the Qiagen DNeasy Blood Extraction Kit. V and J lose 1 base and 5 bases, and a span of 12 bases separates them. The CDR3 measures 14 amino acids from cysteine to phenylalanine. CDR3 DNA is the only sequence kept; it has 42 bases, read in frame from the first base. According to the germline V gene, CDR1 reads SGHDT and CDR2 reads YYEEEE. Preparation of the library involved the immunoSEQ multiplex PCR assay. For the multiplex PCR, a mixture combining 60 forward primers for TCR Vbeta segments and 13 reverse primers for TCR Jbeta segments was used. A multiplex PCR assay on genomic DNA amplified the CDR3 region of rearranged TCR beta genes. The Illumina HiSeq System was used to sequence the amplified TCR beta libraries as 87-base-pair reads. On the study's bioinformatics: In a later analysis, tens of millions of unique TCR beta chains were counted across the 650 to 700 repertoires, and roughly 9.9 million of these chains were shared by at least two donors. Raw reads were error-corrected and collapsed into unique sequences by a nearest-neighbor algorithm in which closely related sequences were merged to remove PCR and sequencing errors. To assign V, D and J gene segments, CDR3 sequences were aligned to IMGT reference sequences. For a sequence to be retained, at least a six-nucleotide match to both a V gene segment and a J gene segment was required. A rearrangement was called productive if the CDR3 had no stop codons and remained in frame with V and J, and every other rearrangement was called non-productive. Following IMGT convention, CDR3 was defined as the stretch from the second conserved V-encoded cysteine up to the conserved J-encoded phenylalanine. The earlier analysis of about 610 of the donors excluded any sequence lacking an unambiguous match to a single V gene segment. An earlier analysis of 500 to 700 of the donors classified V segments as functional when productive rearrangements were above 56.7% and as segregating when the standard deviation between donors was above 5%. A statistical classification framework was developed to diagnose cytomegalovirus status using the catalog of TCR beta chain sequences. In a later analysis, TCR nucleotide sequences were compared against IMGT/GENE-DB human TR gene sequences so that V and J genes could be assigned. The TCRdist pipeline was used in a later analysis to assign CDR3 sequences and most-parsimonious VDJ recombination scenarios. In a later analysis, each TCR beta chain was defined by its CDR3 amino acid sequence together with its V-gene family, and reads without a unique V-gene family were excluded. A later analysis removed nearly 600 highly shared, low-generation-probability nucleotide sequences to deal with suspected cross-contamination and a sequencing artifact. A later analysis calculated a clonal expansion index for each public chain from normalized within-repertoire ranks of inferred template counts. In a later analysis, generation probabilities were computed with a VDJ recombination model fitted to out-of-frame rearrangements, and the resulting probabilities were checked against IGoR. Hypergeometric tests were used in a later analysis to score TCR-TCR, TCR-HLA and TCR-CMV co-occurrence, with a repertoire-size bias correction applied to the TCR pairs. False discovery rates were estimated in a later analysis by permuting HLA or CMV assignments 20 times. A later analysis grouped co-occurring TCRs with DBSCAN, adding TCRdist sequence similarity when clustering within HLA-allele-positive subsets. Repertoires with fewer than 30,000 or more than 120,000 public chains, plus five repertoires with anomalous nucleotide sharing, were excluded from co-occurrence clustering. Not all clones reach the TCRdb copy of this immuneACCESS table, which keeps in-frame sequences only. Checked studies attribute under half of the gap to unresolved V genes and leave the rest unexplained. The DNA was the basis for D and trimming; V, J and clone size are from that table. Present in this sample are 190,000 or so clones, 75% to 90% of which were seen just once. The top ten constitute 0.65% of the sample.

The sequenced sample consisted of PBMCs. Recombination connected TRBV5-6 to TRBJ1-2; the D region possibly corresponds to TRBD1 (5 bases align). The sequence derives from a boy aged 5-17 years in good health and CMV-seronegative. This receptor carries the CDR3 CASSLNRLTYGYTF. At the DNA level, the sequence is TGTGCCAGCAGCTTGAACAGGTTAACGTATGGCTACACCTTC.